The 27 T cell receptor beta chains below all came from one sample that was sequenced in a study of shared clonotypes between healthy human individuals. Sequenced by immunoSEQ multiplex PCR; TCRdb stores in-frame clones only, minus some. The data show some 2.1 million clones, just over 90% seen once. The naive CD8 population came from CD45RO-negative cells selected for CCR7, without terminally differentiated effector memory CD45RA+ cells. What was sequenced was naive CD8+ T cells from PBMCs. These receptors all come from a man aged 18 to 29 in good health. Some clones in this sample may be carry-over from other donors' samples.

The chain employs TRBV7-3 and TRBJ2-1, with 7 bases lining up with TRBD2. After removal of 5 bases from V and 4 bases from J, the junction contained 14 bases not matched to a gene. Germline-derived CDR1 and CDR2 are SGHTA and FQGTGA. This CDR3 comprises 17 residues. CDR3 residues: CASSHRPVRGSYNEQFF. DNA of the CDR3: TGTGCCAGCAGCCATCGTCCGGTCCGCGGGAGTTACAATGAGCAGTTCTTC.

The V gene is TRBV7-9, the J gene TRBJ1-1, with TRBD1 matching over 7 bases. The CDR3 spans 14 residues. V gave up 7 bases and J gave up 5 bases; unmatched junction bases: 10. Per germline, CDR1 SEHNR and CDR2 FQNEAQ (reference sequence). The CDR3 spells CASKLIPGGTEAFF. CDR3 in DNA: TGTGCCAGCAAATTAATTCCAGGGGGTACTGAAGCTTTCTTT.

The V gene is TRBV9, the J gene TRBJ2-1; D is perhaps TRBD1 (5 bases). Trimming cost V 3 bases and J 8 bases, with 18 bases left between them. The germline V gene encodes CDR1 SGDLS and CDR2 YYNGEE. The CDR3 covers 15 residues. CDR3 residues: CASSAQGIGRDEQFF. CDR3 in DNA: TGTGCCAGCAGCGCTCAGGGTATAGGTCGAGATGAGCAGTTCTTC.

V is TRBV7-2 and J is TRBJ1-2, with D possibly TRBD1 on 6 matching bases. Looked up from germline, CDR1 is SGHTA and CDR2 is FQGNSA. The CDR3 consists of 15 residues. V was cut by 0 bases and J by 7 bases, with 15 bases left in between. The CDR3 region is CASSLAKGGAPGYTF. Written as DNA, the CDR3 is TGTGCCAGCAGCTTAGCAAAGGGGGGCGCTCCTGGCTACACCTTC.

Regarding this clone: Other DNA sequences from this sample encode an identical CDR3 as well. The V call is TRBV7-9, the J call TRBJ2-7, with D perhaps matching TRBD1 or TRBD2 (5 bases each). V lost 4 bases and J 2 bases, leaving 9 bases between the germline ends. Looked up from germline, CDR1 is SEHNR and CDR2 is FQNEAQ (reference sequence). The CDR3 has 13 residues. Here the CDR3 DNA reads TGTGCCAGCAGCTCGGGACGGGCCTACGAGCAGTACTTC. Amino acids: CASSSGRAYEQYF. The entire variable domain, with the rest obtained from reference TRBV7-9 and TRBJ2-7, is as follows: DTGVSQNPRHKITKRGQNVTFRCDPISEHNRLYWYRQTLGQGPEFLTYFQNEAQLEKSRLLSDRFSAERPKGSFSTLEIQRTEQGDSAMYLCASSSGRAYEQYFGPGTRLTVT.

The CDR3 DNA reads TGTGCCAGTAGTATAAATCTAGTAAGCTCCTACAATGAGCAGTTCTTC. This translates into CASSINLVSSYNEQFF. The chain couples TRBV19 to TRBJ2-1; D gene ambiguous. CDR3 length: 16 amino acids. The germline V gene encodes CDR1 LNHDA and CDR2 SQIVND (reference sequence). Deletions cut 2 bases from V and 0 bases from J, with 11 bases between.

Only one count was recorded for this clone. The chain has TRBV7-3 and TRBJ2-3; a weak D match, TRBD2 (6 bases). Deletions cut 8 bases from V and 4 bases from J, with 19 bases between. This CDR3 has 15 residues. Germline V gene data show CDR1 as SGHTA and CDR2 as FQGTGA. The CDR3 DNA reads as TGTGCCAGCGGGCCGGGGACTTATTCAGCAGATACGCAGTATTTT. Protein: CASGPGTYSADTQYF.

This clone was counted a few times. J is TRBJ1-5 and V is TRBV5-1; tentative D call: TRBD1 (5 bases). The CDR3 covers 13 residues. CDR1 and CDR2 from the germline V gene are SGHRS and YFSETQ. Trimming left V 5 bases short and J 7 bases short, with 13 bases between. As DNA, the CDR3 is TGCGCCAGCAGAAGGGGCACGGAGCAGCCCCAGCATTTT. Translated: CASRRGTEQPQHF. The entire variable domain, with the rest obtained from reference TRBV5-1 and TRBJ1-5, is as follows: KAGVTQTPRYLIKTRGQQVTLSCSPISGHRSVSWYQQTPGQGLQFLFEYFSETQRNKGNFPGRFSGRQFSNSRSEMNVSTLELGDSALYLCASRRGTEQPQHFGDGTRLSIL.

To note about this clone: The junction departs from germline at one end; a sequencing error may be responsible. The J gene is TRBJ2-7, the V gene TRBV27; perhaps TRBD2 as D (5 bases). Germline CDR1 MNHEY, CDR2 SMNVEV (reference sequence). This CDR3 is built from 15 residues. CDR3 in amino acids: CASSVSDEGLFEQYF. The DNA of the CDR3 is TGTGCCAGCAGTGTATCGGACGAGGGCCTTTTCGAGCAGTACTTC.

The V and J genes are TRBV19 and TRBJ1-1; TRBD1 is a possible D gene (6 bases). CDR3 length: 13 amino acids. Germline assignment: CDR1 LNHDA and CDR2 SQIVND (reference sequence). Trimming stripped 8 bases from V and 4 bases from J, with 14 bases between. The CDR3 sequence: CASCTRGFTEAFF. The CDR3 DNA follows: TGTGCCAGTTGCACCAGGGGATTCACTGAAGCTTTCTTT.

V usage is TRBV19 and J usage is TRBJ2-2, with 7 bases matching TRBD2. CDR1 is LNHDA and CDR2 is SQIVND in the germline V gene (reference sequence). The V and J ends lost 5 bases and 4 bases, in that order; junction bases with no gene match: 4. The CDR3 runs to 14 residues. The CDR3 loop reads CASSPGLTTGELFF. The CDR3 DNA is TGTGCCAGTAGTCCGGGACTAACCACCGGGGAGCTGTTTTTT.

The chain couples TRBV28 to TRBJ2-1; D call uncertain. The CDR3 totals 12 residues. Germline V gene sequence: CDR1 MDHEN, CDR2 SYDVKM. The CDR3 is CCTAGYSYEQFF. The DNA of the CDR3 is TGTTGTACGGCTGGGTATTCCTATGAGCAGTTCTTC.

The chain carries TRBV28 and TRBJ2-3, with D perhaps matching TRBD1 or TRBD2 (5 bases each). Germline V gives CDR1 MDHEN, CDR2 SYDVKM. Trimming cost V 6 bases and J 4 bases, with 17 bases left between them. There are 15 residues in the CDR3. CDR3 coding DNA: TGTGCCAGCAGGAAAGGGGACCCAAGAGCAGATACGCAGTATTTT. Amino acid sequence: CASRKGDPRADTQYF.

The V and J genes are TRBV5-4 and TRBJ2-1, with TRBD2 matching 7 bases. Germline V gene sequence: CDR1 SGHNT, CDR2 YYREEE (reference sequence). This CDR3 has 12 amino acids. After removal of 0 bases from V and 14 bases from J, the junction contained 5 bases not matched to a gene. The CDR3 reads CASSLAGEGEFF. CDR3 nucleotides: TGTGCCAGCAGCTTGGCCGGGGAGGGCGAGTTCTTC.

The CDR3, as DNA: TGTGCCAGCAGCTTAGGGGACTATCAAGAGACCCAGTACTTC. Its translation is CASSLGDYQETQYF. The chain links TRBV7-9 to TRBJ2-5; TRBD2 agrees at 7 bases. Germline values: CDR1 SEHNR, CDR2 FQNEAQ (reference sequence). Losses at the gene ends were 1 base for V and 2 bases for J; bases not matched to a gene: 1. This CDR3 has 14 residues.

This clone has just one count. The chain joins TRBV27 to TRBJ2-2, with D perhaps matching TRBD2 (6 bases). CDR3 length: 15 residues. Per the germline V gene, CDR1 is MNHEY and CDR2 is SMNVEV (reference sequence). Trimming took 5 bases from V and 5 from J, leaving 15 bases between them. DNA of the CDR3: TGTGCCAGCAGTCACGTCTGGGCGGGGACCGGGGAGCTGTTTTTT. Protein sequence: CASSHVWAGTGELFF.

This clone showed up just once. The chain employs TRBV27 and TRBJ2-1, with 7 positions matching TRBD2. V dropped 3 bases and J dropped 4; count of bases not matched to a gene: 15. This CDR3 is built from 18 residues. The germline CDR1 and CDR2 sequences are MNHEY and SMNVEV (reference sequence). CDR3 amino acids: CASSFGGASGTIYNEQFF. CDR3 DNA: TGTGCCAGCAGTTTCGGGGGAGCTAGCGGAACTATTTACAATGAGCAGTTCTTC.

As DNA, the CDR3 is TGTGCCAGCAGCCGGGACAGGCCGGGGTACGAGCAGTACTTC. This sequence encodes CASSRDRPGYEQYF. The rearrangement links TRBV9 to TRBJ2-7, with 8 bases lining up with TRBD1. V trimming: 4 bases; J trimming: 4 bases; junction bases outside the gene matches: 7. Germline loops: CDR1 SGDLS, CDR2 YYNGEE. This CDR3 contains 14 residues.

The rearrangement uses TRBV9 and TRBJ2-2, with D uncertain. The CDR3 consists of 12 residues. CDR1 and CDR2 from the germline V gene are SGDLS and YYNGEE. Deletions cut 5 bases from V and 7 bases from J, with 9 bases between. The CDR3 is CASRDPHGELFF. The CDR3 DNA sequence: TGTGCCAGCAGGGACCCCCACGGGGAGCTGTTTTTT.

A remark on this clone: Additional DNA sequences in this sample encode the identical CDR3. The rearrangement uses TRBV28 and TRBJ1-5; D remains ambiguous. Deletions cut 6 bases from V and 4 bases from J, with 4 bases between. CDR3 length equals 11 residues. From germline, CDR1 is MDHEN and CDR2 SYDVKM. The CDR3 DNA follows: TGTGCCAGCAGCCATAATCAGCCCCAGCATTTT. Protein: CASSHNQPQHF.

This clone was observed once. This chain connects TRBV11-2 to TRBJ2-7; 7 nucleotides match TRBD2. V gave up 0 bases and J gave up 3 bases; unmatched junction bases: 11. The germline V gene encodes CDR1 SGHAT and CDR2 FQNNGV. The CDR3 is made up of 17 amino acids. The CDR3 nucleotides are TGTGCCAGCAGCTTAGATCCGGGGGGTACTGGGGTCTACGAGCAGTACTTC. Its protein product is CASSLDPGGTGVYEQYF.

A few counts support this clone. The chain combines TRBV29-1 with TRBJ1-1; D unresolved. Germline loops: CDR1 SQVTM, CDR2 ANQGSEA. V lost 3 bases to trimming and J lost 8 bases, with 10 bases between them. The length of the CDR3 is 11 residues. The CDR3, as DNA: TGCAGCGTTGATTCGCCAAACGAAGCTTTCTTT. It translates to CSVDSPNEAFF.

The chain links TRBV19 to TRBJ1-2; 7 bases are a match to TRBD1. V shed 5 bases and J 6 bases; nucleotides not matched to a gene: 12. From germline, CDR1 is LNHDA and CDR2 SQIVND (reference sequence). The CDR3 spans 15 residues. In DNA, the CDR3 is TGTGCCAGTAGTGCTGACAGGGAGAAGTTGGATGGCTACACCTTC. Amino acids: CASSADREKLDGYTF. The full variable domain, in which reference TRBV19 and TRBJ1-2 provide the parts outside the CDR3, is DGGITQSPKYLFRKEGQNVTLSCEQNLNHDAMYWYRQDPGQGLRLIYYSQIVNDFQKGDIAEGYSVSREKKESFPLTVTSAQKNPTAFYLCASSADREKLDGYTFGSGTRLTVV.

The CDR3 nucleotides are TGTGCCAGCAGTGTTCGGGGACAGGACACCGGGGAGCTGTTTTTT. Amino acid sequence: CASSVRGQDTGELFF. The genes are TRBV6-1 and TRBJ2-2, with 8 bases aligning to TRBD1. Germline V gene sequence: CDR1 MNHNS, CDR2 SASEGT. The CDR3 spans 15 residues. The J segment lost 3 bases and the V segment lost 4 bases, leaving 4 bases of the junction unmatched.

V is TRBV6-6 and J is TRBJ2-1; 7 nucleotides match TRBD1. The CDR3 is 15 residues long. With V trimmed by 0 bases and J by 5 bases, 4 bases remained unmatched. Germline CDR1 is MNHNY and CDR2 is SVGAGI (reference sequence). The CDR3 here is CASSYSTGQNNEQFF. CDR3 in DNA: TGTGCCAGCAGTTACTCGACAGGGCAGAACAATGAGCAGTTCTTC.

The rearrangement uses TRBV7-6 and TRBJ2-7, with D maybe TRBD1 (5 bases). The CDR3 sequence is 14 residues long. V was clipped by 0 bases and J by 5 bases, with 11 bases between them. The germline CDR1 and CDR2 sequences are SGHVS and FNYEAQ. The CDR3 coding sequence is TGTGCCAGCAGCTTAGCTGGCAGGGCCCACGAGCAGTACTTC. It translates to CASSLAGRAHEQYF.

The rearrangement joins TRBV4-1 to TRBJ2-7; D unresolved. Trimming left V 0 bases short and J 6 bases short, with 9 bases between. CDR1 is MGHRA, CDR2 YSYEKL, per germline. CDR3 size: 13 residues. As DNA, the CDR3 is TGCGCCAGCAGCCAAGACAACCTCCCCGAGCAGTACTTC. It encodes CASSQDNLPEQYF.